Reported below is one T cell receptor (beta chain). This entry belongs to a study of shared clonotypes between healthy human individuals. At the level of the study: The cohort comprised a couple of women and a few men. Their ages spanned 18 to 49 years.

Here immunoSEQ multiplex PCR was the method, and the copy in TCRdb shows in-frame clones only, minus some. The top ten hold 0.37% of the sample, which has under 2.5 million clones, 85% to 95% seen once. CDR1 and CDR2 from the germline V gene are MDHEN and SYDVKM. Trimming removed 1 base at V and 3 bases at J, with 19 bases between. The CDR3 consists of 18 residues. Sequenced sample: naive CD4+ T cells from PBMCs. The subset: CD45RA+ positively selected. J is TRBJ1-5 and V is TRBV28, with D possibly TRBD1 on 6 matching bases. This TCR was recovered from a man aged 18 to 29 in good health. Some clones in this sample may be carry-over from other donors' samples. The CDR3 loop is CASSLLRQGTSNNQPQHF. CDR3 nucleotide sequence: TGTGCCAGCAGTTTATTGCGGCAGGGGACAAGCAACAATCAGCCCCAGCATTTT. The full variable domain, completed using reference TRBV28 and TRBJ1-5, is DVKVTQSSRYLVKRTGEKVFLECVQDMDHENMFWYRQDPGLGLRLIYFSYDVKMKEKGDIPEGYSVSREKKERFSLILESASTNQTSMYLCASSLLRQGTSNNQPQHFGDGTRLSIL.